This TCR beta chain was obtained from a study of blood T cell repertoires in COVID-19. The wider study: Whether acute or convalescent, the COVID-19 samples came from the United States, Italy and Spain. PBMCs, B-cell-depleted T cells, or T cells provided the cDNA or gDNA that made up the material.

Seattle's enrolled individuals joined amid active infection and were then monitored longitudinally. Profiling relied on immunoSEQ multiplex PCR, and the TCRdb table lists in-frame clones only, not all of them. In the table there are 210,000 or so clones, about 84% of which are singletons. The source of this sequence is a woman of 80 years or more with COVID-19, enrolled during active disease. Sample: peripheral blood.

The DNA of the CDR3 is TGTGCCAGTAGTATGGGAAACAGGGGCGCTGGGAATCAGCCCCAGCATTTT. Encoded protein: CASSMGNRGAGNQPQHF. This chain uses TRBV19 with TRBJ1-5; 7 nucleotides line up with TRBD1. The CDR3 spans 17 residues. Trimming took 3 bases from V and 4 from J; bases not matched to a gene: 12. The germline V gene encodes CDR1 LNHDA and CDR2 SQIVND (reference sequence).